One and the same sample provided the 17 T cell receptor beta chains below, sequenced in a study of cytomegalovirus exposure and HLA in healthy donors. PCR used 60 Vbeta primers and 13 Jbeta primers. The table came from immunoSEQ multiplex PCR; TCRdb's copy has only in-frame clones and leaves some out. The table records 110,000 to 150,000 clones, nearly 80% of them present only once. Sequencing used PBMCs. The receptors originated from a male donor in good health and CMV-seronegative.

The rearrangement uses TRBV20-1 and TRBJ2-3, with D perhaps TRBD1 (6 bases). The V end was cut by 3 bases, the J end by 5 bases, with 6 bases between. Looked up from germline, CDR1 is DFQATT and CDR2 is SNEGSKA (reference sequence). This CDR3 has 11 amino acids. The DNA for the CDR3 is TGCAGTGCTAGGACAGGAGATACGCAGTATTTT. Protein sequence: CSARTGDTQYF.

The rearrangement uses TRBV5-4 and TRBJ2-7; 9 bases line up with TRBD1. This CDR3 has 16 amino acids. CDR1 is SGHNT, CDR2 YYREEE, per germline (reference sequence). V shed 0 bases and J 2 bases; nucleotides not matched to a gene: 6. The CDR3 here is CASSLDPGQGTYEQYF. CDR3 in DNA: TGTGCCAGCAGCTTGGACCCGGGACAGGGAACCTACGAGCAGTACTTC.

The V gene is TRBV6-6, the J gene TRBJ1-4, with 7 bases lining up with TRBD1. Germline V gives CDR1 MNHNY, CDR2 SVGAGI (reference sequence). There are 14 residues in the CDR3. After removal of 4 bases from V and 7 bases from J, the junction contained 6 bases not matched to a gene. The DNA of the CDR3 is TGTGCCAGCAGTTCGTCAGGGGGAGGTGAAAAACTGTTTTTT. Its protein product is CASSSSGGGEKLFF.

The chain carries TRBV4-2 and TRBJ2-2; tentatively, D is TRBD1 (6 bases). Between the trimmed V and J ends, which lost 3 bases and 2 bases, there was a span of 10 bases. The CDR3 has 15 amino acids. Germline loops: CDR1 LGHNA, CDR2 YNFKEQ. The CDR3 here is CASSQGAHNTGELFF. The CDR3 nucleotides are TGTGCCAGCAGCCAGGGGGCCCATAACACCGGGGAGCTGTTTTTT.

This clone was seen more than once but under ten times. This chain links TRBV5-1 with TRBJ1-5; D uncertain. This CDR3 spans 15 amino acids. The V end was cut by 0 bases, the J end by 4 bases, with 11 bases between. Looked up from germline, CDR1 is SGHRS and CDR2 is YFSETQ. For the CDR3, the DNA is TGCGCCAGCAGCTTGGACCCAGGCCCTAATCAGCCCCAGCATTTT. Its protein is CASSLDPGPNQPQHF.

The rearrangement joins TRBV28 to TRBJ2-7; 10 bases match TRBD1. CDR1 is MDHEN and CDR2 is SYDVKM in the germline V gene. J was trimmed by 1 base and V by 6 bases; bases with no gene match: 6. The CDR3 spans 15 residues. CDR3: CASSAGQGVSYEQYF. In DNA, the CDR3 is TGTGCCAGCAGCGCCGGACAGGGGGTTTCCTACGAGCAGTACTTC.

This rearrangement joins TRBV27 to TRBJ1-5, with 7 bases lining up with TRBD1. CDR1 and CDR2 from the germline V gene are MNHEY and SMNVEV (reference sequence). The CDR3 spans 12 residues. Germline trimming cut 6 bases from V and 9 bases from J; bases unmatched to any gene: 5. The CDR3 DNA is TGTGCCAGCAGGACAGGGTTTCGGCCCCAGCATTTT. Translating gives CASRTGFRPQHF.

The chain is built from TRBV4-1 and TRBJ2-2; possible D gene TRBD2, 6 bases. Germline CDR1 reads MGHRA; CDR2 reads YSYEKL. This CDR3 has 15 residues. The ends were cut back, 4 bases at V and 2 bases at J, with 11 bases in the middle. CDR3 sequence (DNA): TGCGCCAGCAGCCTCGGGGGAGCTAACACCGGGGAGCTGTTTTTT. This encodes CASSLGGANTGELFF.

This chain connects TRBV5-1 to TRBJ2-2; D uncertain. V was clipped by 4 bases and J by 5 bases, with 15 bases between them. The CDR3 loop spans 15 amino acids. Germline CDR1 reads SGHRS; CDR2 reads YFSETQ. Here the CDR3 reads CASSLGSGLTGELFF. CDR3 coding DNA: TGCGCCAGCAGCCTGGGGTCAGGTTTGACCGGGGAGCTGTTTTTT.

The genes are TRBV18 and TRBJ2-7, with D unresolved. CDR1 and CDR2 from the germline V gene are KGHSH and LQKENI. Trimming left V 0 bases short and J 2 bases short, with 8 bases between. The CDR3 spans 14 residues. The chain's CDR3 is CASSPPYSTYEQYF. The CDR3 DNA follows: TGTGCCAGCTCACCACCCTATTCGACCTACGAGCAGTACTTC.

The CDR3 bases are TGTGCCAGCAGTTACCAGACAGGTCGCACTAATGAAAAACTGTTTTTT. It is translated as CASSYQTGRTNEKLFF. The rearrangement links TRBV6-5 to TRBJ1-4, with D possibly being TRBD1 (6 bases). The CDR3 is 16 residues long. With 2 bases removed from V and 2 bases from J, the gap between germline ends came to 12 bases. The germline V gene encodes CDR1 MNHEY and CDR2 SVGAGI.

The rearrangement links TRBV7-2 to TRBJ2-1; 11 bases are a match to TRBD2. CDR1 and CDR2 from the germline V gene are SGHTA and FQGNSA. The V and J ends lost 1 base and 5 bases, in that order; junction bases with no gene match: 7. This CDR3 region has 17 residues. CDR3 DNA: TGTGCCAGCAGCTTAGACCTTAGCGGGGGGGCACACAATGAGCAGTTCTTC. Its translation: CASSLDLSGGAHNEQFF.

This sequence joins TRBV2 and TRBJ1-1; tentatively, D is TRBD1 (5 bases). V was clipped by 4 bases and J by 3 bases, with 12 bases between them. Germline CDR1 SNHLY, CDR2 FYNNEI. The CDR3 contains 14 residues. CDR3 residues: CASSVSTRDTEAFF. The CDR3 DNA reads TGTGCCAGCAGTGTTAGTACCAGGGACACTGAAGCTTTCTTT.

This clone was observed a few times. The chain couples TRBV11-3 to TRBJ2-3; D is perhaps TRBD1 (5 bases). Germline CDR1 reads SGHNT; CDR2 reads YENEEA. The CDR3 length is 15 residues. Trimming took off 1 base at V and 3 bases at J, with 11 bases between the two ends. The CDR3 bases are TGTGCCAGCAGCTTAGTAGGGGCCTCAACAGATACGCAGTATTTT. Its protein is CASSLVGASTDTQYF.

A note on this clone: The junction differs from germline at one of its ends, possibly a read error. The CDR3 is CASSVAGPGEVFF. Here the CDR3 DNA reads TGTGCCAGCAGCGTAGCTGGGCCGGGGGAGGTGTTTTTT. V usage is TRBV9 and J usage is TRBJ2-2; D might be TRBD2 (6 bases). This CDR3 is built from 13 residues. The V gene's germline CDR1 is SGDLS and CDR2 YYNGEE.

This chain connects TRBV18 to TRBJ1-1; D call uncertain. The germline V gene encodes CDR1 KGHSH and CDR2 LQKENI. V lost 4 bases, J lost 4 bases, and 13 bases lay in between. The CDR3 is 14 residues long. The DNA of the CDR3 is TGTGCCAGCTCACGGTATGAGGGAGGCACTGAAGCTTTCTTT. Translated: CASSRYEGGTEAFF. The complete variable domain, with remaining parts taken from reference TRBV18 and TRBJ1-1, reads NAGVMQNPRHLVRRRGQEARLRCSPMKGHSHVYWYRQLPEEGLKFMVYLQKENIIDESGMPKERFSAEFPKEGPSILRIQQVVRGDSAAYFCASSRYEGGTEAFFGQGTRLTVV.

V is TRBV27 and J is TRBJ2-1; 12 positions match TRBD1. The J segment lost 1 base and the V segment lost 8 bases, leaving 6 bases of the junction unmatched. Looked up from germline, CDR1 is MNHEY and CDR2 is SMNVEV (reference sequence). This CDR3 has 16 amino acids. The CDR3 DNA follows: TGTGCCAGCGGGGACAGGGGGCGCGGGTCCTACAATGAGCAGTTCTTC. Its protein is CASGDRGRGSYNEQFF.